This TCR beta chain was identified in a study of T cell responses to AZD1222 COVID-19 vaccine. Whole-study findings and limits: Repertoire sampling was restricted to post-peak T cell response timepoints. Just a handful of people given AZD1222 tested seropositive at baseline.

As for this clone: Its antigen is still unknown.

TCRdb's copy holds only in-frame clones and misses some; the assay was immunoSEQ multiplex PCR. The sample lists approximately 140,000 clones; 75% to 95% were seen once. The V end was cut by 5 bases, the J end by 5 bases, with 10 bases between. The CDR3 covers 13 residues. From germline, CDR1 is KGHSH and CDR2 LQKENI. This material consisted of peripheral blood, taken 28 days after the second dose of the MenACWY control vaccine. This TCR was sampled from an adult who received the MenACWY meningococcal vaccine as a control. The rearrangement joins TRBV18 to TRBJ1-5; D possibly corresponds to TRBD1 (5 bases). CDR3 nucleotide sequence: TGTGCCAGCTCATACACCAGGGATCAGCCCCAGCATTTT. Amino acids: CASSYTRDQPQHF.